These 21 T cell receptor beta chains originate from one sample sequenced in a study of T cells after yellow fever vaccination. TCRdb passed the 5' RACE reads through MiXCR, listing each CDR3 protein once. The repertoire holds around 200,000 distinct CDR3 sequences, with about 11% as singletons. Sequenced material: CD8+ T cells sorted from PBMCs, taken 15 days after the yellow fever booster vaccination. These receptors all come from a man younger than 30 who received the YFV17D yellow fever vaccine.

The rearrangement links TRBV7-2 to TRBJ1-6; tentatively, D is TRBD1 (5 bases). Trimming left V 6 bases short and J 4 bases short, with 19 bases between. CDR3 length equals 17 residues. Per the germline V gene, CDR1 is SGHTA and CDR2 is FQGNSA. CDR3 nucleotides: TGTGCCAGCAGTCCACGACAGAACAGCGCATATAATTCACCCCTCCACTTT. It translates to CASSPRQNSAYNSPLHF. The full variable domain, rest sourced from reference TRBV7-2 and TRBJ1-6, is GAGVSQSPSNKVTEKGKDVELRCDPISGHTALYWYRQSLGQGLEFLIYFQGNSAPDKSGLPSDRFSAERTGGSVSTLTIQRTQQEDSAVYLCASSPRQNSAYNSPLHFGNGTRLTVT.

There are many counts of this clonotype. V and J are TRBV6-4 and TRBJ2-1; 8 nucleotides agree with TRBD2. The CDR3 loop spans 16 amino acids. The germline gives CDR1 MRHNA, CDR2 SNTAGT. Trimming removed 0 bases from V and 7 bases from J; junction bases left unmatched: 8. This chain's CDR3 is CASSDSQRGTSNEQFF. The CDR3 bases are TGTGCCAGCAGTGACTCGCAGCGGGGGACTTCTAATGAGCAGTTCTTC.

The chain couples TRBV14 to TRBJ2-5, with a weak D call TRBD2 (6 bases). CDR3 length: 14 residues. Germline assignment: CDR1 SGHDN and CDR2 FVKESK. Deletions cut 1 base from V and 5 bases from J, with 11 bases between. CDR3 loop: CASSQGDGGETQYF. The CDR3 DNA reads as TGTGCCAGCAGCCAAGGCGACGGGGGTGAGACCCAGTACTTC.

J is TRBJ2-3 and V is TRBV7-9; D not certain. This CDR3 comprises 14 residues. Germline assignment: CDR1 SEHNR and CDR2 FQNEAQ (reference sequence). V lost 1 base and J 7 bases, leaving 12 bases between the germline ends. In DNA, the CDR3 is TGTGCCAGCAGCTTAGGCGCAGCAGGTTATACGCAGTATTTT. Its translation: CASSLGAAGYTQYF.

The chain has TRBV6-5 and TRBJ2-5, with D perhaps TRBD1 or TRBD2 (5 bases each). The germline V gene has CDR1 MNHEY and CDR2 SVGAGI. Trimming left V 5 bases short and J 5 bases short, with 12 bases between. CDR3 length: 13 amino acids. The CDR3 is CASSLRDAETQYF. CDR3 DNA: TGTGCCAGCAGTCTACGGGACGCGGAGACCCAGTACTTC.

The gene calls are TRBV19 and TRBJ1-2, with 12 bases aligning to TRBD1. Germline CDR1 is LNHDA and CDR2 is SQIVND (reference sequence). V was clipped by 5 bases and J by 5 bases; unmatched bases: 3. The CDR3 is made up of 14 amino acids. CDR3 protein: CASSGTGGRYGYTF. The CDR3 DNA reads TGTGCCAGTAGTGGGACAGGGGGCCGGTATGGCTACACCTTC.

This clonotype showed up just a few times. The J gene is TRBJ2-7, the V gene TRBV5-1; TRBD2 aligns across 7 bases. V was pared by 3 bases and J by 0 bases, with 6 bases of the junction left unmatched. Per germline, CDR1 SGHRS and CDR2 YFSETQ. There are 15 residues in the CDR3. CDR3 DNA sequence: TGCGCCAGCAGCTCCCTGGCGGGAGACTCCTACGAGCAGTACTTC. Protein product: CASSSLAGDSYEQYF.

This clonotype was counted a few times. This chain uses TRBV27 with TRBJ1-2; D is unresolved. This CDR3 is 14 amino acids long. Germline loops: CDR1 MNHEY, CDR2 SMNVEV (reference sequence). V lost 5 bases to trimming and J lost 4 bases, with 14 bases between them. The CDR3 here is CASSPSPRGYGYTF. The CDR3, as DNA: TGTGCCAGCAGTCCGTCTCCACGGGGCTATGGCTACACCTTC.

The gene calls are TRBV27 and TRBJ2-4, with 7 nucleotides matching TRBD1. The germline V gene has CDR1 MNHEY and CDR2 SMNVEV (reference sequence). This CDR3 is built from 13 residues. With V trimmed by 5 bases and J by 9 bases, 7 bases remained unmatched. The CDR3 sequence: CASSTETGIIQYF. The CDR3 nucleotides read TGTGCCAGCAGTACGGAGACAGGGATCATTCAGTACTTC.

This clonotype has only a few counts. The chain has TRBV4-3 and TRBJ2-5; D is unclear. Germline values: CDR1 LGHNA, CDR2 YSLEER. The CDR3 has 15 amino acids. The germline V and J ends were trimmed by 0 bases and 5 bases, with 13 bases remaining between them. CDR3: CASSQDSLSQETQYF. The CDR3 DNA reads TGCGCCAGCAGCCAAGATAGCCTGTCCCAGGAGACCCAGTACTTC.

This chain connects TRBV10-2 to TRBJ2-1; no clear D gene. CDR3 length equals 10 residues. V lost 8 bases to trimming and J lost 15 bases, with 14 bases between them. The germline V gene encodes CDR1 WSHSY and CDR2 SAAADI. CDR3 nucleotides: TGCGCCAGCGGGGTACCCGGGCGGTTCTTC. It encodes CASGVPGRFF.

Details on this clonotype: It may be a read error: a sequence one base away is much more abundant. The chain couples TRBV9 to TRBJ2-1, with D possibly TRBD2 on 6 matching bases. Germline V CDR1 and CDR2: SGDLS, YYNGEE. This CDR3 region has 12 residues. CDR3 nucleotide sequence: TGTGCCAGCGGGGGACTTACCCATGAGCGGTTCTTC. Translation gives CASGGLTHERFF.

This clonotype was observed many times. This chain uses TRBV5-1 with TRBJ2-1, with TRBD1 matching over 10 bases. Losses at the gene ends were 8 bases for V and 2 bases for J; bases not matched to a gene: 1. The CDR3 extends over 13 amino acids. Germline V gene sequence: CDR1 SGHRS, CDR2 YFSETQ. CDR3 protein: CASGQGAYNEQFF. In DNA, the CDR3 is TGCGCCAGTGGACAGGGGGCCTACAATGAGCAGTTCTTC.

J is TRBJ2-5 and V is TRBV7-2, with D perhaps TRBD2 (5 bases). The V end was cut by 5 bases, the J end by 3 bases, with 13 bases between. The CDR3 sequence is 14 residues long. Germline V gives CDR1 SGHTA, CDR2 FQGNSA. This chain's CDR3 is CASSPIGSEETQYF. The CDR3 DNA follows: TGTGCCAGCAGCCCAATTGGTAGCGAAGAGACCCAGTACTTC.

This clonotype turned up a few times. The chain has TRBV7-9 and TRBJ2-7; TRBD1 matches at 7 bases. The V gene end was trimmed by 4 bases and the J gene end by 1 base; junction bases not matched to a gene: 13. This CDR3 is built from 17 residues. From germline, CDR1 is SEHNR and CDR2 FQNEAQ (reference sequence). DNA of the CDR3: TGTGCCAGCAGCTCGAGGGGGCGACAGGGAAGGTCCTACGAGCAGTACTTC. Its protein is CASSSRGRQGRSYEQYF.

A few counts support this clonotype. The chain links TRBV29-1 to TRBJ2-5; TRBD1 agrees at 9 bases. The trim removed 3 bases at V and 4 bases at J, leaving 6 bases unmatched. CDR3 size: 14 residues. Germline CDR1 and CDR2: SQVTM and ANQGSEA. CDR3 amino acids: CSVEGTGLGETQYF. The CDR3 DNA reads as TGCAGCGTTGAGGGGACAGGGCTTGGAGAGACCCAGTACTTC.

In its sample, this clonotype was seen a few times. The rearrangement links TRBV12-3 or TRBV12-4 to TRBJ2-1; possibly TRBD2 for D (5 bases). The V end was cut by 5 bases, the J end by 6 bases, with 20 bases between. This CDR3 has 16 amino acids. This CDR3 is CASSPRTELAGNEQFF. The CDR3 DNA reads TGTGCCAGCAGTCCCCGGACGGAGTTGGCGGGCAATGAGCAGTTCTTC.

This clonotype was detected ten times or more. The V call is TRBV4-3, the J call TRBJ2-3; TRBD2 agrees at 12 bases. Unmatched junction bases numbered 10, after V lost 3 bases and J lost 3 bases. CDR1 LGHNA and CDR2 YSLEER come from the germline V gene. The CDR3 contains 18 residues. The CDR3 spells CASSHPSGGAEETDTQYF. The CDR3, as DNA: TGCGCCAGCAGCCATCCTAGCGGGGGGGCGGAGGAAACAGATACGCAGTATTTT.

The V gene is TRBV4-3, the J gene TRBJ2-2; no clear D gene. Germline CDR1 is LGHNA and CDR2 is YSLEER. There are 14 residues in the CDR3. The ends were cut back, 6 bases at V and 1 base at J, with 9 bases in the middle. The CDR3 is CASRRIGNTGELFF. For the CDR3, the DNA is TGCGCCAGCAGACGTATAGGGAACACCGGGGAGCTGTTTTTT.

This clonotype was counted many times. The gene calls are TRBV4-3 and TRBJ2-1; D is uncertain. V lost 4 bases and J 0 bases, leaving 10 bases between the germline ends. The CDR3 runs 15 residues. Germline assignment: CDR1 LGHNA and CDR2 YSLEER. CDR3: CASSPTMSSYNEQFF. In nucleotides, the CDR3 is TGCGCCAGCAGCCCAACTATGAGCTCCTACAATGAGCAGTTCTTC.

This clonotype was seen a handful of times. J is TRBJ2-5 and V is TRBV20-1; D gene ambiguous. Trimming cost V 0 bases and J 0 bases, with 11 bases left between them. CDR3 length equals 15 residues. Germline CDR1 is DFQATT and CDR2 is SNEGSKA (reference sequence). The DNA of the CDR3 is TGCAGTGCTAGAGATCTGGGCAGCTACCAAGAGACCCAGTACTTC. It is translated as CSARDLGSYQETQYF.